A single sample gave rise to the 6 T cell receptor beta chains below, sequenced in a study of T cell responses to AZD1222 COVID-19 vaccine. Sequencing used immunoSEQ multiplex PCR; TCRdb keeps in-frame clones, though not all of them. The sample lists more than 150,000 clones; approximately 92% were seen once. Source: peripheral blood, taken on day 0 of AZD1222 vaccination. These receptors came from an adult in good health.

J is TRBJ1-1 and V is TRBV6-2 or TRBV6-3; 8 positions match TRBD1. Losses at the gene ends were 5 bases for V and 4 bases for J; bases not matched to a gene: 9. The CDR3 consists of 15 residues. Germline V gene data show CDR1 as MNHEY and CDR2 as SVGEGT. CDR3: CASSTYRGIGTEAFF. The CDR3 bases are TGTGCCAGCAGTACCTACAGGGGGATCGGCACTGAAGCTTTCTTT.

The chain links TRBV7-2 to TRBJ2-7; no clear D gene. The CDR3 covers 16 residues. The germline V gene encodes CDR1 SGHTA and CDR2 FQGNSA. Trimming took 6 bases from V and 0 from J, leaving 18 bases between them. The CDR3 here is CASSPHATESSYEQYV. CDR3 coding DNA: TGTGCCAGCAGTCCTCACGCGACGGAGAGCTCCTACGAGCAGTACGTC.

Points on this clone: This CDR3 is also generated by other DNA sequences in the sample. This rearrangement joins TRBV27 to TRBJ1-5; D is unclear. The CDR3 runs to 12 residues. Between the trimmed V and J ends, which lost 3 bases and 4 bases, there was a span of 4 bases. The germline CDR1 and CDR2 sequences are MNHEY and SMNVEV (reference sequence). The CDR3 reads CASSFRNQPQHF. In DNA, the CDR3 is TGTGCCAGCAGTTTCAGGAATCAGCCCCAGCATTTT.

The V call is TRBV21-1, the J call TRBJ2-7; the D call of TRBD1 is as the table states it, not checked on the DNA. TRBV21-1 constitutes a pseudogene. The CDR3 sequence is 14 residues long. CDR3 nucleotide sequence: TGTGCCAGCAGCCCGTGGACAGGGGGCTACGAGCAGTACTTC. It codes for CASSPWTGGYEQYF.

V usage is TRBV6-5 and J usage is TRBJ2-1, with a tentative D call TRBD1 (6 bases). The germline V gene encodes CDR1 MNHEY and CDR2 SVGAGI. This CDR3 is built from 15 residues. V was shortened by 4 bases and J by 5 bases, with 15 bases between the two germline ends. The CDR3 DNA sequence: TGTGCCAGCAGTTTCCCTTCCAGGGGAGACAATGAGCAGTTCTTC. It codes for CASSFPSRGDNEQFF.

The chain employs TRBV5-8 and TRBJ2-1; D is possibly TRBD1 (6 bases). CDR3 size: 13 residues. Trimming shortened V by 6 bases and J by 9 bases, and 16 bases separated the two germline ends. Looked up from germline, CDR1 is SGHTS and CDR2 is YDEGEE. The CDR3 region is CASTVNTGTEQFF. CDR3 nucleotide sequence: TGTGCCAGCACCGTTAACACAGGGACTGAGCAGTTCTTC.